This T cell receptor beta chain emerged from a study of memory CD4+ T cells and cytomegalovirus serostatus (dated by TCRdb to the late 2010s). Background on the whole study: The cohort included around 35 healthy adults from Belgium, of whom 9 were CMV seropositive and 24 were CMV seronegative. The study sequenced CD4+ memory TCRbeta repertoires of a Belgian cohort with known cytomegalovirus serostatus to replicate a published TCR-based CMV serostatus classifier. Summary of the overall study and its limitations: The results were interpreted as suggesting that the CMV-associated TCR signature is mostly present in the CD4+ memory repertoire. Among the 150 to 200 previously reported CMV-associated TCRbeta sequences, approximately 67 showed up in the CD4+ memory repertoires, with each one found in between one and five individuals. On the Belgian cohort, the classifier based on the original framework reached a median bootstrapped AUC of approximately 0.95, with a 95% CI of 0.76-1.00. For CMV serostatus prediction, a median bootstrapped AUC of approximately 0.95 was reached with the original framework, and a median bootstrapped AUC of approximately 0.89 was reached with a US-trained random forest. Only CD4+CD45RO+ memory cells were sequenced, in contrast to the original study, which included naive and memory CD4+ and CD8+ populations.

V is trimmed back by 1 base and J by 5 bases, and the junction contains 6 bases that no gene match accounts for. Measured from the cysteine to the phenylalanine, the CDR3 is 15 residues long. CDR3 DNA is the only sequence kept; it has 45 bases, read in frame from the first base. The germline V gene specifies SGHTA as CDR1 and FQGTGA as CDR2. Single viable CD3+CD4+CD8-CD45RO+ cells were sorted as memory CD4+ T cells on a FACSAria II. CMV serostatus was determined with a Roche Elecsys assay detecting serum IgG against CMV pp150, pp28, p38 and p52. After thawing, total CD4+ T cells were enriched by positive selection with CD4 magnetic microbeads. Samples originated from another study that specifically interrogated the CD4+ T cell memory repertoire. Following standard operating procedures, peripheral blood mononuclear cells were isolated and cryopreserved, while serum was kept at -80 degrees C. The staining relied on CD3-PerCP (BW264/56), CD4-APC (RPA-T4), CD45RO-PE (UCHT1) and CD8-Pacific Orange (3B5) antibodies, and Sytox blue was used to exclude non-viable cells.

The Quick-DNA Microprep Kit was used to extract genomic DNA from the sorted cells. Amplification of TCRbeta DNA was done with the immunoSEQ hsTCRbeta kit, following the protocol from the manufacturer. An Illumina MiSeq instrument was used to sequence the TCRbeta libraries. The authors processed their data as follows. Removing out-of-frame sequences left 2,204,828 distinct TCRbeta sequences, an average of approximately 65,000 per individual. Each individual was scored using the number of roughly 150 previously reported CMV-associated TCRbeta sequences that the individual carried and the total number of productive distinct TCRbeta sequences. A beta-binomial model was reimplemented in Python, and random forests from scikit-learn, run with default parameters, were trained on data from the US cohort. Classifier performance on the Belgian cohort was summarized as median AUC with percentile confidence intervals calculated over 10,000 bootstrap iterations. In its TCRdb copy, this immuneACCESS table keeps in-frame sequences only and misses some clones. Where compared with another copy, unresolved V genes explain less than half of these, and the others have no known cause. D and trimming come from the DNA, and the V and J calls and clone size come from that table. The sample records tens of thousands of clones, 70% to 80% of which are singletons. The biggest ten clones account for roughly 1.1% of the sample.

With regard to this clone: Its antigen is unknown. It has no much larger one-base neighbor in the sample; base qualities were not kept.

Sequencing was performed on memory CD4+ T cells from blood. This clonotype was obtained from an adult in good health and CMV-seronegative. The V and J genes are TRBV7-3 and TRBJ2-5; 8 central bases correspond to TRBD2. The CDR3 is CASSLKPGGMETQYF. At the DNA level, the sequence is TGTGCCAGCAGCTTAAAACCGGGAGGGATGGAGACCCAGTACTTC.